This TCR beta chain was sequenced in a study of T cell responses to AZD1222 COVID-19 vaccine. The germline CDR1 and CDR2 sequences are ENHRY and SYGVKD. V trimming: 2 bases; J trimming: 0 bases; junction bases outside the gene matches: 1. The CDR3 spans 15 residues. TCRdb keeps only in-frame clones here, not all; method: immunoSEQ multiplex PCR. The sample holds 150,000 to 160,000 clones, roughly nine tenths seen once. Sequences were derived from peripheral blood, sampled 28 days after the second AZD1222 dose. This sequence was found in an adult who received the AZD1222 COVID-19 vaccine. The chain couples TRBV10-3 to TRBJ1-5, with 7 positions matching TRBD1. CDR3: CAISEHRGSNQPQHF. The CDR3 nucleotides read TGTGCCATCAGTGAGCACAGGGGTAGCAATCAGCCCCAGCATTTT.